These T cell receptor beta chains were read from a single sample in a study of T cell responses to AZD1222 COVID-19 vaccine. Sequencing used immunoSEQ multiplex PCR; TCRdb keeps in-frame clones, though not all of them. The repertoire includes about 78,000 clones, about 90% of them detected once, and roughly 24% sits in the top ten. Source: peripheral blood, taken on day 0 of AZD1222 vaccination. These receptors were obtained from an adult in good health. Each CDR3 is given without its conserved first and last residue. D genes are given only for firm matches.

D	V	J	CDR3
-	TRBV19	TRBJ2-3	ASSPLRTDTQY
TRBD2	TRBV10-3	TRBJ2-2	AITPSLFASGRARNTGELF
-	TRBV6-1	TRBJ2-7	ASSEPGRSNEQY
-	TRBV7-8	TRBJ1-6	ASSLSQVKNSPLH
-	TRBV27	TRBJ1-1	ASSFIAARNTEAF
-	TRBV7-9	TRBJ2-7	ASSLERASYEQY
-	TRBV29-1	TRBJ1-4	SVKEEKLF
TRBD2	TRBV29-1	TRBJ2-4	SVASALAGINIQY
TRBD1	TRBV10-3	TRBJ1-1	AISPILQGANTEAF
-	TRBV5-6	TRBJ1-2	ASSFRREGYT
-	TRBV5-8	TRBJ1-6	ASSLERGSYNSPLH
-	TRBV5-1	TRBJ1-4	ASSLTGRAGEKLF
TRBD2	TRBV6-4	TRBJ2-1	ASSRAGGANEQF
-	TRBV28	TRBJ2-7	ASSPVGPYEQY
-	TRBV9	TRBJ2-3	ASSVGSRISTDTQY
-	TRBV6-2/TRBV6-3	TRBJ2-2	ASSYISGELF
-	TRBV5-1	TRBJ2-7	ASSQLGGTYEQY
-	TRBV7-8	TRBJ2-1	ASSSLLADGANEQF
TRBD1	TRBV27	TRBJ1-6	ASTRRGQPNSPLH
-	TRBV14	TRBJ1-2	ASSQGNYGYT
-	TRBV28	TRBJ1-1	ASSLGNTEAF
-	TRBV10-3	TRBJ2-6	AISEENSGANVLT
-	TRBV25-1	TRBJ1-5	ASSEFGGDQPQH
TRBD1	TRBV10-3	TRBJ1-3	AISRVGQGRNTIY
TRBD1	TRBV19	TRBJ2-7	ASSTPDRDGEQY
TRBD1	TRBV3-1/TRBV3-2	TRBJ2-1	ASSPWDRGWNEQF
TRBD2	TRBV4-2	TRBJ2-7	ASSRLASGSSYEQY
-	TRBV9	TRBJ1-3	ASSVAGSRNTIY
-	TRBV5-1	TRBJ1-2	ASSYEGEDYGYT
-	TRBV5-1	TRBJ2-2	ASRRGIDGELF
TRBD1	TRBV7-7	TRBJ2-5	ASSRGGQGRETQY
-	TRBV29-1	TRBJ1-1	SGLGNTEAF
TRBD1	TRBV28	TRBJ1-1	ASSEGANTEAF
-	TRBV19	TRBJ2-6	ASDSSGANVLT